The clone carrying this T cell receptor (beta chain) was recorded at least ten times. What it binds is not known. The CDR3 spans 15 residues. Trimming pared 0 bases from V and 0 bases from J, leaving 7 bases between. The germline V gene has CDR1 SGHRS and CDR2 YFSETQ. This sample was included in a study of T cells after yellow fever vaccination. Notes on the study in general: Post-booster samples contained most primary-vaccination clones (around 95% CD4, less than 90% CD8). By day 5 rather than day 15, the secondary response had peaked, though it was weaker.

The study made its TCR cDNA through 5'RACE template switching. That step introduced a universal primer site along with UMIs. In TCRdb, the 5' RACE reads were re-called with MiXCR into one record per CDR3 protein. This sample has more than 350,000 distinct CDR3 sequences, with under 14% found just once. The rearrangement uses TRBV5-1 and TRBJ1-5; D ambiguous. The TCR sequence derives from a young man who received the YFV17D yellow fever vaccine. The sequencing here drew on PBMCs, taken on the day of the first yellow fever vaccination. The CDR3, as DNA: TGCGCCAGCAGCTTGGACGGGTATAGCAATCAGCCCCAGCATTTT. Its protein product is CASSLDGYSNQPQHF.